This section outlines one TCR beta chain sequence together with its context. It has no known antigen specificity. Base qualities are not recorded, but no much larger clone differs from it by a single base. TCRbeta CDR3 regions were amplified from genomic DNA using the immunoSEQ Assay, a bias-controlled multiplex PCR. As for how the authors treated the data: The number of nucleated cells in each sample was estimated by amplification of reference gene primers within the assay. To quantify the absolute abundance of each unique TCRbeta CDR3 rearrangement, sequence reads were collapsed and filtered. For each sample, productive Simpson clonality was calculated by taking the square root of Simpson's diversity index across productive rearrangements. TCRdb re-hosts the immuneACCESS table, in-frame sequences only. Its copies lack some clones; in the studies checked, an unresolved V gene accounts for under half of them, and the cause for the rest is not known. The V and J calls and clone size come from that table; D and trimming were worked out from the DNA. For this sample the table gives 150,000 to 200,000 clones, of which around 89% were detected only once. The top ten constitute approximately 4% of the sample.

Each collaborating institution followed its own protocols to collect whole blood in K2EDTA tubes. Collaborator samples were shipped for TCRbeta analysis as frozen whole blood, isolated PBMCs, or DNA extracted from either sample type. The sample comes from a study of blood T cell repertoires in COVID-19 (dated by TCRdb to about 2020). For the wider study: Samples from collaborators originated in the United States, Italy and Spain and spanned both the acute and convalescent phases of COVID-19. The material from the prospective study consisted of cDNA or gDNA derived from T cells, B-cell-depleted T cells, or PBMCs. Subjects who had been exposed to COVID-19, were actively infected with it, or had recovered from it provided the deeply sampled blood TCRbeta repertoires that made up the dataset. A freely available public database, intended as a resource for researchers studying the immune response to SARS-CoV-2, is where the repertoires were released. The samples were drawn from two sources: the first 160 participants of the ongoing ImmuneRACE study, and 950 to 1,500 subjects contributed by 6 global collaborators. Nearly every sample came with metadata listing a de-identified subject ID, COVID-19 status, age in years and sex. Where HLA class I and class II types were available, the types were taken from metadata supplied by the sample provider, not from assay-based typing.

What the research found in general, with its limitations: Clinical and demographic metadata were provided uncurated, with the amount varying by source and participant.

There are 15 amino acids in the CDR3, from cysteine to phenylalanine inclusive. Only CDR3 DNA is held: 45 bases, read in frame from base 1. Cut back by 8 bases and 4 bases, the V and J ends lie 20 bases apart. The germline V gene (reference sequence) provides CDR1 MNHEY and CDR2 SMNVEV. The source material was peripheral blood. The receptor comes from a human donor in a cohort sampled during active COVID-19. The V gene is TRBV27 and the J gene is TRBJ1-1; TRBD1 could be the D gene, as 6 bases match. The CDR3 reads as follows: CASRRAGERRTEAFF. The nucleotide sequence reads TGTGCCAGCCGGCGGGCAGGGGAGCGACGCACTGAAGCTTTCTTT.